A single sample gave rise to the 6 T cell receptor beta chains below, sequenced in a study of naive and memory T cell subsets (TCRdb year 2017). Overall study results and their limits: A few larger clonotypes were present in naive repertoires, especially CD8 naive repertoires, and these clonotypes were possibly memory cells re-expressing CD45RA.

No antigen has been identified for these receptors. The library was obtained by UMI-ligation and nested PCR. Sequenced on an Illumina MiSeq. The beta constant-region primer consisted of an equimolar mixture of two oligonucleotides that together covered TRBC1 and TRBC2. Four rounds of PCR, combining the SP2 primer with nested alpha and beta constant-region primers, were used to amplify the ligated cDNA. In-frame beta chains were kept once TCRdb had trimmed the public reads at Q25 with fastp and called clones with MiXCR. Entries that share a CDR3 protein sequence are merged under the most common genes and DNA. The sample table records about 100,000 distinct CDR3 sequences; around 15% of these occur just once. 2.8% of the sample is in the top ten clones. Source material: naive CD8+ T cells from blood. Taken with the paper, the label for cell subset or site translates to: naive T cells, CD45RA high CD27+. The receptor set was obtained from a human donor in good health.

Ten or more counts support this clonotype. The chain is built from TRBV19 and TRBJ2-2; D might be TRBD1 or TRBD2, each matching 5 bases. This CDR3 is 12 amino acids long. CDR1 and CDR2 (germline): LNHDA, SQIVND (reference sequence). Trimming cost V 7 bases and J 3 bases, with 6 bases left between them. The CDR3 protein is CASMGDTGELFF. The CDR3, as DNA: TGTGCCAGTATGGGGGACACCGGGGAGCTGTTTTTT.

This clonotype has ten or more counts. The V gene is TRBV28, the J gene TRBJ2-6; D possibly corresponds to TRBD1 (6 bases). With 6 bases removed from V and 0 bases from J, the gap between germline ends came to 15 bases. The V gene's germline CDR1 is MDHEN and CDR2 SYDVKM. This CDR3 contains 17 residues. This chain's CDR3 is CASRTPGQTSGANVLTF. CDR3 nucleotide sequence: TGTGCCAGCAGAACGCCGGGACAAACCTCTGGGGCCAACGTCCTGACTTTC. The full variable domain, completed using reference TRBV28 and TRBJ2-6, is DVKVTQSSRYLVKRTGEKVFLECVQDMDHENMFWYRQDPGLGLRLIYFSYDVKMKEKGDIPEGYSVSREKKERFSLILESASTNQTSMYLCASRTPGQTSGANVLTFGAGSRLTVL.

This rearrangement joins TRBV7-3 to TRBJ2-5, with 10 bases that match TRBD2. V lost 5 bases, J lost 2 bases, and 5 bases stayed unmatched. The CDR3 runs 15 residues. Per germline, CDR1 SGHTA and CDR2 FQGTGA. CDR3 nucleotide sequence: TGTGCCAGCAGCCAAGGACTAGCGGTGCAAGAGACCCAGTACTTC. Protein product: CASSQGLAVQETQYF.

The CDR3 region has the DNA TGTGCCAGCAGCTTACCCGGCGTCACGGAGGTAGATACGCAGTATTTT. Translated: CASSLPGVTEVDTQYF. V is TRBV7-8 and J is TRBJ2-3; a possible D gene is TRBD2 (5 bases). Deletions cut 2 bases from V and 5 bases from J, with 17 bases between. CDR1 is SGHVS and CDR2 is FQNEAQ in the germline V gene. The CDR3 is made up of 16 amino acids.

This chain joins TRBV4-2 and TRBJ2-1; 14 bases match TRBD2. The CDR3 totals 16 residues. The germline V gene encodes CDR1 LGHNA and CDR2 YNFKEQ. J was trimmed by 2 bases and V by 3 bases; bases with no gene match: 0. The CDR3 is CASSQTSGGAYNEQFF. The CDR3 DNA sequence: TGTGCCAGCAGCCAGACTAGCGGGGGGGCCTACAATGAGCAGTTCTTC.

The DNA for the CDR3 is TGTGCCAGCAGCTTTCCGCGGGGGGGATTAGATACGCAGTATTTT. Translated, it gives CASSFPRGGLDTQYF. The chain couples TRBV7-9 to TRBJ2-3; TRBD2 agrees at 9 bases. The CDR3 extends over 15 amino acids. Germline CDR1 reads SEHNR; CDR2 reads FQNEAQ (reference sequence). With V trimmed by 3 bases and J by 5 bases, 6 bases remained unmatched.